The entry below describes one TCR beta chain. This clonotype has a handful of counts. Its antigen is not yet known. Base-call qualities are not available, and no considerably larger clone is one nucleotide away. Instrument on record: Illumina NovaSeq 6000. TCR cDNA was made using 5'RACE template switching, a step that added a universal primer site and unique molecular identifiers. Priming for cDNA synthesis came from both the TCR alpha and TCR beta constant segments. Two PCR steps were used to amplify libraries, with sample barcodes and sequencing adapters being added in the second step. Sequencing of the libraries was done on either Illumina HiSeq 2500 (2x100 bp) or NovaSeq (2x150 bp). As for the original processing: MIGEC handled demultiplexing of reads and collapsing into UMI consensus sequences, while MiXCR performed V(D)J alignment. Clonotypes responding to the vaccine were identified with edgeR on replicate PBMC samples, with the criteria of FDR below 0.01 and a log2 fold change above 5 up to day 15. Bulk clonotypes were assigned CD4 or CD8 identity according to which sequenced CD4 or CD8 repertoire held them at higher abundance. The public reads were quality trimmed at Q25 with fastp and then assembled into clones with MiXCR by TCRdb, keeping productive beta chains. Each record represents a unique CDR3 protein, reported with the most common genes and DNA among its rows. Here the V and J calls rest on TCRdb's processing, not on the authors' analysis. This sample comprises some 350,000 distinct CDR3 sequences, 3% to 4.5% of them detected only once. The ten largest account for approximately 24% of the sample.

Read against the paper, the sample's treatment or condition label means: live attenuated yellow fever vaccine strain. At each blood-draw timepoint, two biological replicates of bulk PBMCs were collected. PBMCs were isolated from peripheral blood using a standard Ficoll-Paque protocol. TriZol was used to extract RNA from bulk PBMCs, CD4 and CD8 fractions, and dextramer-positive and dextramer-negative fractions. This sample is drawn from a study of T cells after yellow fever vaccination (dated by TCRdb to between 2018 and 2020). Regarding the research as a whole: The SMART-Seq v4 Ultra Low Input RNA kit was used to prepare libraries from fractions with low cell numbers. Bulk TCR alpha and beta repertoires were sequenced longitudinally to track T-cell clones before and after primary and booster YFV17D yellow fever vaccination. Blood samples were taken at several timepoints before and after primary and secondary immunization, and bulk PBMC replicates and cell subsets were isolated. The cohort comprised two healthy male donors, one aged 18 to 29 and one aged 30 to 40 years.

Beyond this particular receptor, the publication reports: Most clones expanded after primary vaccination (96% of CD4 and roughly 90% of CD8) were re-detected after the booster, suggesting that broad memory maintenance occurred. A small fraction of clonotypes showed up in both the CD4 and CD8 compartments, probably as a result of convergent recombination. Computational filtering was required because FACS-sorted repertoires could contain abundant contaminating clonotypes from the bulk population. The secondary T-cell response was weaker than the primary response but faster, peaking on day 5 instead of day 15. Only a couple of donors were included in the study, so the extent to which the findings can be generalized is limited.

In the germline V gene, CDR1 corresponds to MNHEY and CDR2 to SVGEGT. Its CDR3 holds 14 amino acids, cysteine through phenylalanine. Only the CDR3 DNA is retained, 42 bases long and in frame from the first base. Trimmed from V: 4 bases; trimmed from J: 2 bases; junction bases lacking a gene match: 4. Rearrangement joined TRBV6-2 or TRBV6-3 to TRBJ2-7, and 8 bases in between align with TRBD2. The source was PBMCs, collected 5 days after the yellow fever booster vaccination. This receptor was identified in a man aged 18 to 30 who received the YFV17D yellow fever vaccine. The nucleotide sequence is given as TGTGCCAGCAGTTCCCTAGCGGGTACCTACGAGCAGTACTTC. This encodes CASSSLAGTYEQYF.